The T cell receptor (beta chain) under discussion was sequenced for a study of blood T cell repertoires in COVID-19. Study details: Acute and convalescent COVID-19 specimens originated in the United States, Italy and Spain.

The V and J ends lost 0 bases and 6 bases respectively, with 8 bases between them. Looked up from germline, CDR1 is ENHRY and CDR2 is SYGVKD. The CDR3 contains 13 residues. Original processing methods: Estimated nucleated cell counts came from reference gene primer amplification. Sequencing was performed with immunoSEQ multiplex PCR; in TCRdb, only in-frame clones are kept and a portion is missing. V and J calls and clone size are given by that table; D and trimming were obtained from the DNA. The data contain 160,000 or so clones, about 81% of them singletons. The sample taken for sequencing was peripheral blood. The chain is built from TRBV10-3 and TRBJ1-2; the D is unclear. The TCR was taken from a woman in her 70s with acute or convalescent COVID-19. The CDR3 spells CAISESGGHGYTF. The CDR3 bases are TGTGCCATCAGTGAGTCAGGAGGGCATGGCTACACCTTC.